The 24 T cell receptor beta chains below were found in one sample sequenced in a study of long-term antiretroviral therapy in people with HIV. Sequencing relied on immunoSEQ assay v3.0, run at survey level. Clones were sequenced by immunoSEQ multiplex PCR, and TCRdb holds only the in-frame ones, with some missing. The table lists just over 35,000 clones, 94% of them singletons. The source was unsorted PBMCs, collected 4.1 years after starting antiretroviral therapy. The receptor set was obtained from a woman aged 45-60 years with HIV.

The CDR3 loop is CASSLVLPGRAPLHF. DNA of the CDR3: TGTGCCAGCAGCTTAGTTTTGCCGGGCCGGGCACCCCTCCACTTT. The rearrangement joins TRBV7-2 to TRBJ1-6; D is undetermined. The CDR3 has 15 amino acids. Trimming shortened V by 1 base and J by 11 bases, and 15 bases separated the two germline ends. Germline loops: CDR1 SGHTA, CDR2 FQGNSA.

The chain is built from TRBV9 and TRBJ2-5, with 9 bases matching TRBD1. This CDR3 comprises 15 residues. Unmatched junction bases numbered 2, after V lost 0 bases and J lost 2 bases. Germline CDR1 reads SGDLS; CDR2 reads YYNGEE. The CDR3 is CASSVADRGQETQYF. The CDR3 bases are TGTGCCAGCAGCGTAGCTGACAGGGGGCAAGAGACCCAGTACTTC.

The chain couples TRBV5-1 to TRBJ2-5; D remains ambiguous. CDR1 SGHRS and CDR2 YFSETQ come from the germline V gene. Trimming cost V 3 bases and J 4 bases, with 13 bases left between them. The CDR3 loop spans 14 amino acids. The CDR3 bases are TGCGCCAGCAGCTCTCCCGGCATGAGAGAGACCCAGTACTTC. It codes for CASSSPGMRETQYF.

This chain uses TRBV7-3 with TRBJ2-2, with a tentative D call TRBD1 (6 bases). Trimming pared 3 bases from V and 6 bases from J, leaving 8 bases between. CDR3 length: 13 residues. CDR1 and CDR2 (germline): SGHTA, FQGTGA. CDR3 residues: CASSFGGAGELFF. The CDR3 DNA sequence: TGTGCCAGCAGCTTTGGGGGCGCCGGGGAGCTGTTTTTT.

This clone has just a few counts. The chain couples TRBV6-1 to TRBJ2-7, with a tentative D call TRBD2 (6 bases). Per germline, CDR1 MNHNS and CDR2 SASEGT. CDR3 size: 11 residues. With 5 bases removed from V and 6 bases from J, the gap between germline ends came to 8 bases. This CDR3 is CASSWGVEQYF. The DNA of the CDR3 is TGTGCCAGCAGTTGGGGGGTCGAGCAGTACTTC.

This chain joins TRBV9 and TRBJ1-1; no clear D gene. V lost 0 bases and J 6 bases, leaving 12 bases between the germline ends. The CDR3 extends over 14 amino acids. Germline lookup yields CDR1 SGDLS and CDR2 YYNGEE. Written as DNA, the CDR3 is TGTGCCAGCAGCGTAGTCCCCTGGAGGGCTGAAGCTTTCTTT. This sequence encodes CASSVVPWRAEAFF.

V is TRBV27 and J is TRBJ2-1, with 9 bases aligning to TRBD2. CDR3 size: 14 residues. Germline V lookup: CDR1 MNHEY, CDR2 SMNVEV (reference sequence). With V trimmed by 3 bases and J by 4 bases, 1 base remained unmatched. CDR3 sequence (DNA): TGTGCCAGCAGTTTCGCGGGGGGGTACAATGAGCAGTTCTTC. Its protein product is CASSFAGGYNEQFF.

The V and J genes are TRBV14 and TRBJ2-7; TRBD2 matches at 7 bases. The CDR3 covers 15 residues. V was pared by 4 bases and J by 0 bases, with 6 bases of the junction left unmatched. Germline V gene lookup returns CDR1 SGHDN and CDR2 FVKESK. The CDR3 sequence: CASSPVGGYSYEQYF. CDR3 nucleotide sequence: TGTGCCAGCAGCCCTGTCGGGGGGTACTCCTACGAGCAGTACTTC.

The chain carries TRBV28 and TRBJ2-1; D is unresolved. V was shortened by 3 bases and J by 4 bases, with 10 bases between the two germline ends. The CDR3 runs 14 residues. Germline CDR1 is MDHEN and CDR2 is SYDVKM. The CDR3 nucleotides are TGTGCCAGCAGTTTGAGGAGAAGTTACAATGAGCAGTTCTTC. It codes for CASSLRRSYNEQFF. Supplemented by reference TRBV28 and TRBJ2-1, the full variable domain reads DVKVTQSSRYLVKRTGEKVFLECVQDMDHENMFWYRQDPGLGLRLIYFSYDVKMKEKGDIPEGYSVSREKKERFSLILESASTNQTSMYLCASSLRRSYNEQFFGPGTRLTVL.

CDR3 nucleotides: TGTGCCAGCAGCTCATCGACAGGGGCCATCAGGGGGGAGCAGTACTTC. Its translation: CASSSSTGAIRGEQYF. The chain has TRBV7-6 and TRBJ2-7; 8 bases are a match to TRBD1. Germline V gene sequence: CDR1 SGHVS, CDR2 FNYEAQ. J lost 7 bases, V lost 4 bases, and 15 bases had no gene match. The CDR3 runs 16 residues.

The chain recombines TRBV4-1 with TRBJ2-2; D is possibly TRBD1 (6 bases). V shed 3 bases and J shed 7 bases, with 15 bases lying between them. The germline gives CDR1 MGHRA, CDR2 YSYEKL. CDR3 length equals 15 residues. CDR3 amino acids: CASSQVQGWGGELFF. The CDR3 DNA sequence: TGCGCCAGCAGCCAGGTACAGGGTTGGGGCGGGGAGCTGTTTTTT.

The rearrangement uses TRBV7-2 and TRBJ1-2; 7 nucleotides match TRBD1. The CDR3 loop spans 15 amino acids. V shed 5 bases and J 4 bases; nucleotides not matched to a gene: 10. CDR1 is SGHTA, CDR2 FQGNSA, per germline. The CDR3: CASSPSSGQSYGYTF. The CDR3 bases are TGTGCCAGCAGCCCGAGCTCGGGACAGTCCTATGGCTACACCTTC.

The V gene is TRBV6-5, the J gene TRBJ1-2; possible D gene TRBD1, 5 bases. From germline, CDR1 is MNHEY and CDR2 SVGAGI. CDR3 length: 15 amino acids. The V gene lost 0 bases and the J gene lost 0 bases, with 8 bases spanning the gap. CDR3 coding DNA: TGTGCCAGCAGTTACTCGGCAGGGACTAACTATGGCTACACCTTC. As protein: CASSYSAGTNYGYTF.

This chain joins TRBV5-6 and TRBJ2-3; no definite D call. Germline CDR1 reads SGHDT; CDR2 reads YYEEEE. The length of the CDR3 is 16 residues. Trimming took off 0 bases at V and 1 base at J, with 12 bases between the two ends. CDR3 nucleotide sequence: TGTGCCAGCAGCTTGGGCCTTGCGGCGGGCACAGATACGCAGTATTTT. Translating it yields CASSLGLAAGTDTQYF.

The rearrangement links TRBV19 to TRBJ1-5, with TRBD1 as a possible D gene (6 bases). Germline V gene lookup returns CDR1 LNHDA and CDR2 SQIVND (reference sequence). This CDR3 region has 17 residues. Trimming took 3 bases from V and 1 from J, leaving 16 bases between them. CDR3 sequence (DNA): TGTGCCAGTAGTATCATACGGGGGGGGCTCAGCAATCAGCCCCAGCATTTT. This gives the protein CASSIIRGGLSNQPQHF.

The gene calls are TRBV19 and TRBJ2-5; 8 nucleotides match TRBD2. J lost 2 bases, V lost 1 base, and 6 bases had no gene match. Germline values: CDR1 LNHDA, CDR2 SQIVND (reference sequence). The CDR3 is made up of 16 amino acids. CDR3 loop: CASSIGTSGLQETQYF. In DNA form, the CDR3 reads TGTGCCAGTAGTATAGGTACTAGCGGACTGCAAGAGACCCAGTACTTC.

The rearrangement links TRBV7-2 to TRBJ1-4, with TRBD1 matching over 7 bases. The trim removed 5 bases at V and 8 bases at J, leaving 11 bases unmatched. This CDR3 comprises 15 residues. The germline V gene encodes CDR1 SGHTA and CDR2 FQGNSA. CDR3: CASSRRDSQGEKLFF. The CDR3 DNA follows: TGTGCCAGCAGCCGGCGGGACAGCCAAGGGGAAAAACTGTTTTTT.

This clone was recorded a few times. The rearrangement uses TRBV9 and TRBJ1-2, with D tentatively TRBD1 (5 bases). Germline lookup yields CDR1 SGDLS and CDR2 YYNGEE. The CDR3 runs to 16 residues. Trimming took 0 bases from V and 3 from J, leaving 15 bases between them. The CDR3 region has the DNA TGTGCCAGCAGCGTAGCTTTGGGGGGAGGCTACTATGGCTACACCTTC. Protein sequence: CASSVALGGGYYGYTF.

The rearrangement uses TRBV27 and TRBJ2-1, with TRBD1 identical over 11 bases. Losses at the gene ends were 4 bases for V and 3 bases for J; bases not matched to a gene: 5. There are 16 residues in the CDR3. Germline values: CDR1 MNHEY, CDR2 SMNVEV (reference sequence). CDR3 nucleotides: TGTGCCAGCAGTTCCTCCGGGACAGGGGGCTACAATGAGCAGTTCTTC. Its translation: CASSSSGTGGYNEQFF.

The rearrangement joins TRBV5-8 to TRBJ2-6; D not certain. This CDR3 has 16 residues. The V and J ends lost 4 bases and 2 bases respectively, with 13 bases between them. The germline gives CDR1 SGHTS, CDR2 YDEGEE. CDR3 sequence: CASSPRVLAGANVLTF. CDR3 bases: TGTGCCAGCAGCCCTCGGGTCTTAGCTGGGGCCAACGTCCTGACTTTC.

The J gene is TRBJ1-5, the V gene TRBV7-2; D might be TRBD1 (6 bases). CDR1 and CDR2 from the germline V gene are SGHTA and FQGNSA. CDR3 length: 15 residues. V lost 5 bases and J lost 5, with 16 bases in between. CDR3 sequence: CASSAGGGSYQPQHF. CDR3 DNA sequence: TGTGCCAGCAGCGCCGGAGGGGGGTCGTATCAGCCCCAGCATTTT.

In its sample, this clone was seen once. The J gene is TRBJ1-4, the V gene TRBV7-9, with unresolved D. Trimming left V 1 base short and J 10 bases short, with 16 bases between. This CDR3 region has 15 residues. From germline, CDR1 is SEHNR and CDR2 FQNEAQ (reference sequence). CDR3 coding DNA: TGTGCCAGCAGCTTAGTTTGGGAAAGCCCGGGAAAACTGTTTTTT. Translating it yields CASSLVWESPGKLFF.

This clone was found once. J is TRBJ1-6 and V is TRBV27, with D hard to call. V was trimmed by 4 bases and J by 0 bases, leaving 10 bases between them. The CDR3 has 16 amino acids. The germline V gene encodes CDR1 MNHEY and CDR2 SMNVEV (reference sequence). DNA of the CDR3: TGTGCCAGCAGTTGGTTGGGGAGCTCCTATAATTCACCCCTCCACTTT. Protein product: CASSWLGSSYNSPLHF.

This chain joins TRBV7-9 and TRBJ1-2, with unresolved D. Per germline, CDR1 SEHNR and CDR2 FQNEAQ (reference sequence). The CDR3 runs to 14 residues. V was cut by 3 bases and J by 5 bases, with 13 bases left in between. CDR3 in amino acids: CASSFNRPEYGYTF. The CDR3 DNA sequence: TGTGCCAGCAGCTTCAATCGACCGGAGTATGGCTACACCTTC.